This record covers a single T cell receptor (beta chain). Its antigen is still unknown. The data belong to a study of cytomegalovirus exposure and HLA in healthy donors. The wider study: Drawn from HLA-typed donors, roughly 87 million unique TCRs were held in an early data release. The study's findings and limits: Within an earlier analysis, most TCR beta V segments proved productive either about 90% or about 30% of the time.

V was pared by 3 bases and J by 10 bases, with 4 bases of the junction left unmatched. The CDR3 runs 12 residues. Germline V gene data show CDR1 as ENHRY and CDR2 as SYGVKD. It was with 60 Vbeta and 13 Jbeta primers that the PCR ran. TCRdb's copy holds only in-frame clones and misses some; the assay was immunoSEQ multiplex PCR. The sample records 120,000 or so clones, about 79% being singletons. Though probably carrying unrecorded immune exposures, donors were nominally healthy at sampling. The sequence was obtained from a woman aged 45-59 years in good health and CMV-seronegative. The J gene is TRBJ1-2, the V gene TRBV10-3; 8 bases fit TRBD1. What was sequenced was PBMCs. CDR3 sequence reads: CAISEQGDHYTF. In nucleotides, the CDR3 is TGTGCCATCAGTGAACAGGGGGATCACTACACCTTC.